At least ten counts were recorded for the clone carrying this T cell receptor (beta chain). The data are from a study of neurological immune-mediated disorders. Sample time point: longitudinal time-point 3. PBMCs stored at -80 C, numbering 2 million, were the origin of the unsorted libraries. The cDNA was generated by 5'RACE with 10-nucleotide random UMIs. Sequencing runs each generated in excess of 160 million TCR-beta sequences derived from 15-18 subjects. TCRdb redid the calling of the 5' RACE reads with MiXCR, one entry per CDR3 protein. The sample records 43,000 or so distinct CDR3 sequences, 13% being singletons. In germline, CDR1 is SGHTA, CDR2 FQGTGA. The CDR3 totals 15 residues. Trimming took 5 bases from V and 6 from J, leaving 16 bases between them.

The receptor comes from a man in his thirties or forties in good health. J is TRBJ2-2 and V is TRBV7-3; perhaps TRBD2 as D (6 bases). Sequences were obtained from PBMCs. CDR3 region: CASSPQYSSAGELFF. The CDR3 DNA is TGTGCCAGCAGCCCCCAATATTCTAGCGCCGGGGAGCTGTTTTTT.